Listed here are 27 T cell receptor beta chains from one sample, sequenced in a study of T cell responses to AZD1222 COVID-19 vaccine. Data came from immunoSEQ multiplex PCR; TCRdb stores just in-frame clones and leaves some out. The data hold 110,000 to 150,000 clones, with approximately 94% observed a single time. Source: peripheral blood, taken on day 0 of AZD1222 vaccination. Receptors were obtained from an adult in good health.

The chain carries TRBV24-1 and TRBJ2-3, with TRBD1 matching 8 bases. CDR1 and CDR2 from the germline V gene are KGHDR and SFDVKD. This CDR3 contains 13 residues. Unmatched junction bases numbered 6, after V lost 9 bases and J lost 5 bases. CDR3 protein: CATEGQAGDTQYF. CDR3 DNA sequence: TGTGCCACCGAGGGACAGGCGGGAGATACGCAGTATTTT.

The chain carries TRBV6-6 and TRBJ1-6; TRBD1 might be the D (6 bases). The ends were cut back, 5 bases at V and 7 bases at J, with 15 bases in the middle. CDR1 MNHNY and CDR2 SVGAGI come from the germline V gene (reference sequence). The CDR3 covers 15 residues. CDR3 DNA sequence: TGTGCCAGCAGTCGGATAACAGGGCCCAATTCACCCCTCCACTTT. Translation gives CASSRITGPNSPLHF.

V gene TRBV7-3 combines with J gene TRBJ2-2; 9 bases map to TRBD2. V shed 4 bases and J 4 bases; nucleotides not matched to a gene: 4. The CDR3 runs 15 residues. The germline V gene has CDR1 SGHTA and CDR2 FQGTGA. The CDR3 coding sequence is TGTGCCAGCAGCTGGGCGGGGGGGACCACCGGGGAGCTGTTTTTT. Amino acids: CASSWAGGTTGELFF.

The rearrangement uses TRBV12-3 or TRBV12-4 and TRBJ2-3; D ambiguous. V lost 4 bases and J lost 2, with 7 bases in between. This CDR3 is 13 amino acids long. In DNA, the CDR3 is TGTGCCAGCAGTTCTGCCAACACAGATACGCAGTATTTT. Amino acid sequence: CASSSANTDTQYF.

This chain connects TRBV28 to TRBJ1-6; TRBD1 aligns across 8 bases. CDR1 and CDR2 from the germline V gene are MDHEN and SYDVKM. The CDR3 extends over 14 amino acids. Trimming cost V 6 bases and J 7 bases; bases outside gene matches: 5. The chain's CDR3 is CASSQDRVNSPLHF. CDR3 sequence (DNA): TGTGCCAGCAGCCAGGACAGGGTAAATTCACCCCTCCACTTT.

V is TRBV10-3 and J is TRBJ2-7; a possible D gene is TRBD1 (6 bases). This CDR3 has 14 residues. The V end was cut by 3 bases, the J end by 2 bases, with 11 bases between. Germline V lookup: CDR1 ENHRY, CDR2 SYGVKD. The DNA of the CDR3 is TGTGCCATCAGTGATGCGACAGGAGCCTACGAGCAGTACTTC. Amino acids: CAISDATGAYEQYF.

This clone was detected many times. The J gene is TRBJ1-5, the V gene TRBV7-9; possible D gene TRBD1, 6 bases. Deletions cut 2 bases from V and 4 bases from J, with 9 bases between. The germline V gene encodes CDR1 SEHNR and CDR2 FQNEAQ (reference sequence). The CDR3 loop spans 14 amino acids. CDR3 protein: CASSLNQGNQPQHF. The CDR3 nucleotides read TGTGCCAGCAGCTTAAATCAGGGGAATCAGCCCCAGCATTTT. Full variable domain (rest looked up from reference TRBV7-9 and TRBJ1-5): DTGVSQNPRHKITKRGQNVTFRCDPISEHNRLYWYRQTLGQGPEFLTYFQNEAQLEKSRLLSDRFSAERPKGSFSTLEIQRTEQGDSAMYLCASSLNQGNQPQHFGDGTRLSIL.

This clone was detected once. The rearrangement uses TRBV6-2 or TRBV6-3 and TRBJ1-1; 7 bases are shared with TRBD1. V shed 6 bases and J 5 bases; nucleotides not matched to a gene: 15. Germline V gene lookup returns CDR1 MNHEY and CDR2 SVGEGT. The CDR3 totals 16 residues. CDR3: CASSQGGAHFRTEAFF. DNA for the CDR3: TGTGCCAGCAGCCAGGGGGGGGCCCACTTTCGGACTGAAGCTTTCTTT.

CDR3 sequence (DNA): TGTGCCAGTGCCAGGGGGCAAGGCGGTCAGCCCCAGCATTTT. This sequence encodes CASARGQGGQPQHF. V usage is TRBV19 and J usage is TRBJ1-5, with TRBD1 matching over 8 bases. Germline V gene sequence: CDR1 LNHDA, CDR2 SQIVND (reference sequence). Losses at the gene ends were 8 bases for V and 6 bases for J; bases not matched to a gene: 9. The CDR3 extends over 14 amino acids.

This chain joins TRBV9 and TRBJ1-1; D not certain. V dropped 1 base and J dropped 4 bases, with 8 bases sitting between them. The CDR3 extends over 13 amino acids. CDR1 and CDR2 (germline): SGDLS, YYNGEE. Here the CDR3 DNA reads TGTGCCAGCAGCGTATGGGAGGGCACTGAAGCTTTCTTT. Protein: CASSVWEGTEAFF.

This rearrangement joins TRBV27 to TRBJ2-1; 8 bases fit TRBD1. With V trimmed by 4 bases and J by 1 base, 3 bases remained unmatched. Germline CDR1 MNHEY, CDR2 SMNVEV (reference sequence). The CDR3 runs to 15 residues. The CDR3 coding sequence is TGTGCCAGCAGTTCAACAGGGGGATCCTACAATGAGCAGTTCTTC. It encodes CASSSTGGSYNEQFF.

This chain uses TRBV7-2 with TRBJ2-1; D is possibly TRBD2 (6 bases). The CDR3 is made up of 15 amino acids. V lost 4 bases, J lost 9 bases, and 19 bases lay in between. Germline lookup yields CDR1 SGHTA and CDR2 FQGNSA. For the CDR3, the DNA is TGTGCCAGCAGCTGGCAAGCGGCTGGGGGGAGTGAGCAGTTCTTC. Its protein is CASSWQAAGGSEQFF.

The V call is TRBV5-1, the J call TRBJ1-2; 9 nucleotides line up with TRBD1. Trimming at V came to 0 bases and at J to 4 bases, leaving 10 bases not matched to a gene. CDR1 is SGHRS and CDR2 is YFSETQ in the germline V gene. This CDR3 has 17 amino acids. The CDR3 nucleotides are TGCGCCAGCAGCTTGGTATCCGGACAGGGGAGTGCCTATGGCTACACCTTC. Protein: CASSLVSGQGSAYGYTF.

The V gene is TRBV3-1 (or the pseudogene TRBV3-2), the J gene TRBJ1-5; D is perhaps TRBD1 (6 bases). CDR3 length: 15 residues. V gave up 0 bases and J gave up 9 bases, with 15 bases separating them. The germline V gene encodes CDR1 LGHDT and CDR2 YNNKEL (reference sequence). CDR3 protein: CASSQDVSRGRPQHF. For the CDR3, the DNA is TGTGCCAGCAGCCAAGATGTAAGCAGGGGCAGGCCCCAGCATTTT.

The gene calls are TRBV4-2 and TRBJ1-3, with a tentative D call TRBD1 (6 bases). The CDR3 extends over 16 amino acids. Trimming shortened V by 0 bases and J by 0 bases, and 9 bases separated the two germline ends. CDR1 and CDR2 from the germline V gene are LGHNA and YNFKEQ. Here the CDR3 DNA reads TGTGCCAGCAGCCAAGATGAAGGGGGCTCTGGAAACACCATATATTTT. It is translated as CASSQDEGGSGNTIYF.

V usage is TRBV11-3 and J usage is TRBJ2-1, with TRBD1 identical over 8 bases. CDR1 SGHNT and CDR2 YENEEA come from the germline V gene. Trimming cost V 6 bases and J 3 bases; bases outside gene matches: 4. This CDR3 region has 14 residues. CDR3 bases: TGTGCCAGCAGGGGGGACAGGTACTACAATGAGCAGTTCTTC. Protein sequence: CASRGDRYYNEQFF.

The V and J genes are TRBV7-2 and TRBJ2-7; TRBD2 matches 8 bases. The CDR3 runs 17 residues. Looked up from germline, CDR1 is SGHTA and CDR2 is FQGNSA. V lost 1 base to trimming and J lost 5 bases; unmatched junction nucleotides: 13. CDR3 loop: CASSLVPPGSGEDEQYF. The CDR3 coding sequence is TGTGCCAGCAGCTTAGTCCCCCCGGGTAGCGGGGAGGACGAGCAGTACTTC.

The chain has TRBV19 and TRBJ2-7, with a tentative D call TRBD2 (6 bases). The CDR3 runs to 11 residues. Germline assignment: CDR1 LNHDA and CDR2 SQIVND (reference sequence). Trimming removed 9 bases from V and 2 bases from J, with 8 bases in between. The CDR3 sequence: CARGGTYEQYF. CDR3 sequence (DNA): TGTGCCAGGGGAGGTACCTACGAGCAGTACTTC.

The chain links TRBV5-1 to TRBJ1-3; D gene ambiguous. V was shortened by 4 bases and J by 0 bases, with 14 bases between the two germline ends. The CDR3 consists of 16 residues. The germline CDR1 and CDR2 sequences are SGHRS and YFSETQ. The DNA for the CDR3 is TGCGCCAGCAGCGGAGGGAACACCGCCTCTGGAAACACCATATATTTT. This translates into CASSGGNTASGNTIYF.

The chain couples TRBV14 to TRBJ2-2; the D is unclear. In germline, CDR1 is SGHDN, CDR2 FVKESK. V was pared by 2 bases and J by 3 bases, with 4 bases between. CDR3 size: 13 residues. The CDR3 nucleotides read TGTGCCAGCAGCCAACTAGACACCGGGGAGCTGTTTTTT. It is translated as CASSQLDTGELFF. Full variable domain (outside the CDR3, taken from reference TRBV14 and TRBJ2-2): EAGVTQFPSHSVIEKGQTVTLRCDPISGHDNLYWYRRVMGKEIKFLLHFVKESKQDESGMPNNRFLAERTGGTYSTLKVQPAELEDSGVYFCASSQLDTGELFFGEGSRLTVL.

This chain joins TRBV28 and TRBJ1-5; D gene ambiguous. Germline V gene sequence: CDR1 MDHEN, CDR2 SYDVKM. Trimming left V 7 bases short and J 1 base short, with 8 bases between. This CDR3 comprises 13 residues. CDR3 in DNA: TGTGCCAGCAAGATTCGGAGCAATCAGCCCCAGCATTTT. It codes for CASKIRSNQPQHF. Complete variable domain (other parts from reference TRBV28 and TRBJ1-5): DVKVTQSSRYLVKRTGEKVFLECVQDMDHENMFWYRQDPGLGLRLIYFSYDVKMKEKGDIPEGYSVSREKKERFSLILESASTNQTSMYLCASKIRSNQPQHFGDGTRLSIL.

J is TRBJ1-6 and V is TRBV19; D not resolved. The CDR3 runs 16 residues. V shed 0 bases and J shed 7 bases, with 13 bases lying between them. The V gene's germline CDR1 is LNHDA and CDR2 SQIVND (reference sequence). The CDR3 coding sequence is TGTGCCAGTAGTATAGATCGAGGGTTGCGGAATTCACCCCTCCACTTT. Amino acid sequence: CASSIDRGLRNSPLHF.

CDR3 amino acids: CASSPYTGELFF. In DNA form, the CDR3 reads TGTGCCAGCAGCCCATACACCGGGGAGCTGTTTTTT. The genes are TRBV7-3 and TRBJ2-2; unclear D gene. Germline CDR1 reads SGHTA; CDR2 reads FQGTGA. V dropped 5 bases and J dropped 3 bases, with 4 bases sitting between them. CDR3 length: 12 amino acids.

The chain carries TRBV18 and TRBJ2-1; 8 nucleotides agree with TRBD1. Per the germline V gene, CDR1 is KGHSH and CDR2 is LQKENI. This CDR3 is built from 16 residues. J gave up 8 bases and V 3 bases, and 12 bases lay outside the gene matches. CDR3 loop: CASSPRSGGAGHEQFF. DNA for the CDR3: TGTGCCAGCTCACCGAGATCAGGGGGCGCGGGTCATGAGCAGTTCTTC.

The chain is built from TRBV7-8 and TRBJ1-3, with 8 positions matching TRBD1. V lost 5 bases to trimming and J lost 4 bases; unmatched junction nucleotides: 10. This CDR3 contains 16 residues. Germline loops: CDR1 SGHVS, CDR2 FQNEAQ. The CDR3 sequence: CASSGRTGLSGNTIYF. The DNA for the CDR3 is TGTGCCAGCAGCGGTCGGACAGGGCTATCAGGAAACACCATATATTTT. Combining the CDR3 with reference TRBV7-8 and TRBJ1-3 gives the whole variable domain GAGVSQSPRYKVAKRGQDVALRCDPISGHVSLFWYQQALGQGPEFLTYFQNEAQLDKSGLPSDRFFAERPEGSVSTLKIQRTQQEDSAVYLCASSGRTGLSGNTIYFGEGSWLTVV.

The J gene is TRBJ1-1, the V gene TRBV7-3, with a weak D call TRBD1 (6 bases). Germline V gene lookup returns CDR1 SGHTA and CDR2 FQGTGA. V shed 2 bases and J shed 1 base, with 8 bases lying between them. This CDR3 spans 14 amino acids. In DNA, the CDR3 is TGTGCCAGCAGCTTACAGGGGCCGAACACTGAAGCTTTCTTT. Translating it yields CASSLQGPNTEAFF.

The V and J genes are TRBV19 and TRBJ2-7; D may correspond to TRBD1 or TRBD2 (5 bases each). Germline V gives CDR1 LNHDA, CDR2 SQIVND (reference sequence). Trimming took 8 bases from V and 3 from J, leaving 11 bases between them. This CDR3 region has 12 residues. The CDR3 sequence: CASSWDGYEQYF. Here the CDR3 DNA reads TGTGCCAGTTCCTGGGACGGCTACGAGCAGTACTTC.